The source of this T cell receptor beta chain is a study of a mutant IDH1 vaccine in newly diagnosed glioma. Germline CDR1 SGDLS, CDR2 YYNGEE. Unmatched junction bases numbered 10, after V lost 2 bases and J lost 8 bases. CDR3 size: 16 residues. The protocol was immunoSEQ multiplex PCR, while the TCRdb copy is restricted to in-frame clones and leaves out a portion. The data hold 50,000 to 85,000 clones, with 84% observed a single time. With respect to this clone: Antigen unknown.

Documented time point: week 23, last vaccination. It was 300 ug of mutant IDH1 20-mer peptide that made up each vaccine dose, given with topical imiquimod. The TCR comes from a man aged 18 to 35 with glioma. The V gene is TRBV9, the J gene TRBJ1-2; 12 nucleotides match TRBD1. Specimen: PBMCs, collected from a glioma patient whose treatment included an IDH1 peptide vaccine. The CDR3 DNA sequence: TGTGCCAGCAGCGTCACTCCGGGACAGGGGGCCAGAGGCTACACCTTC. Its translation: CASSVTPGQGARGYTF.